This TCR beta chain came from a study of post-analysis software for immune sequencing data. Turning to the study itself: Patients with relapsing-remitting, secondary progressive and progressive-relapsing multiple sclerosis courses were all represented.

This clonotype was counted many times. What it recognizes is unknown. Regarding the study as a whole: About five TRBV segments, including TRBV5-6, TRBV5-1 and TRBV20-1, were more frequent in patients than controls.

Unique molecular identifiers featured in each of the TCR beta cDNA libraries. TCRdb fed the PCR reads into MiXCR, producing one record per CDR3 protein. The data contain 250,000 to 300,000 distinct CDR3 sequences, approximately 34% of them singletons. V lost 6 bases, J lost 9 bases, and 18 bases lay in between. The CDR3 consists of 14 residues. The germline V gene encodes CDR1 MDHEN and CDR2 SYDVKM. The J gene is TRBJ2-4, the V gene TRBV28, with D perhaps TRBD1 (5 bases). The TCR was taken from a girl aged 5-17 years with multiple sclerosis. The sequencing sample was made of blood. CDR3 amino acids: CASSRPQAAGIQYF. The CDR3 DNA follows: TGTGCCAGCAGCCGCCCACAGGCGGCCGGCATTCAGTACTTC.